This passage covers 8 T cell receptor beta chains from one sample sequenced in a study of cytomegalovirus exposure and HLA in healthy donors. Amplification used 60 Vbeta primers and 13 Jbeta primers. Profiled with immunoSEQ multiplex PCR; TCRdb holds only in-frame clones, not every one. The table has fewer than 110,000 clones, 82% seen once. Sequenced material: PBMCs. These receptors were taken from a young man in good health and CMV-seropositive.

The chain carries TRBV10-1 and TRBJ2-4; maybe TRBD1 (6 bases). CDR1 and CDR2 from the germline V gene are WNHNN and SYGVQD (reference sequence). This CDR3 has 16 residues. Between the trimmed V and J ends, which lost 2 bases and 9 bases, there was a span of 20 bases. The CDR3 sequence: CASSETPGTTLPIQYF. The DNA of the CDR3 is TGCGCCAGCAGTGAGACCCCCGGGACAACTCTTCCCATTCAGTACTTC.

This sequence joins TRBV6-1 and TRBJ2-1, with D perhaps TRBD1 (5 bases). CDR1 and CDR2 from the germline V gene are MNHNS and SASEGT. The CDR3 sequence is 14 residues long. Trimming shortened V by 8 bases and J by 8 bases, and 19 bases separated the two germline ends. The CDR3 sequence is CASWPTAVRDEQFF. The CDR3 DNA follows: TGTGCCAGCTGGCCGACAGCAGTACGGGATGAGCAGTTCTTC.

This clone was picked up a small number of times. The chain links TRBV30 to TRBJ1-4; 9 positions match TRBD1. The CDR3 is made up of 13 amino acids. CDR1 is GTSNPN and CDR2 is SVGIG in the germline V gene (reference sequence). V trimming: 7 bases; J trimming: 3 bases; junction bases outside the gene matches: 3. The CDR3 nucleotides read TGTGCCTTCCGGGACAGGGCTAATGAAAAACTGTTTTTT. This translates into CAFRDRANEKLFF.

Worth noting for this clone: Compared with germline, one end of the junction differs, possibly owing to a read error. V and J are TRBV2 and TRBJ2-4; possibly TRBD2 for D (5 bases). Germline CDR1 SNHLY, CDR2 FYNNEI. The CDR3 consists of 15 residues. CDR3 loop: CASRARILAKNSQYF. The CDR3 DNA is TGTGCCAGCAGGGCGAGAATCCTAGCCAAAAACAGTCAGTACTTC.

Details on this clone: One end of the junction fails to match germline, which may point to a read error. The chain recombines TRBV10-3 with TRBJ1-1; 8 bases match TRBD1. The CDR3 has 15 amino acids. Germline CDR1 reads ENHRY; CDR2 reads SYGVKD. In DNA, the CDR3 is TGTGCCAGCAGTCCTACAGGGGGTGGAAACACTGAAGCTTTCTTT. Amino acid sequence: CASSPTGGGNTEAFF.

The gene calls are TRBV7-2 and TRBJ2-1, with 9 bases that match TRBD2. The CDR3 has 14 residues. CDR1 is SGHTA and CDR2 is FQGNSA in the germline V gene. V lost 4 bases to trimming and J lost 9 bases; unmatched junction nucleotides: 7. In nucleotides, the CDR3 is TGTGCCAGCAGCTCCAGCGGGGGGTTGGGTGAGCAGTTCTTC. Amino acid sequence: CASSSSGGLGEQFF.

The chain employs TRBV2 and TRBJ2-2, with 9 bases that match TRBD2. CDR1 is SNHLY, CDR2 FYNNEI, per germline. V gave up 8 bases and J gave up 8 bases; unmatched junction bases: 15. The CDR3 spans 16 residues. The DNA for the CDR3 is TGTGCCAGCGGCTCATGGCGCGGGGGGGCCGATGGGGAGCTGTTTTTT. It codes for CASGSWRGGADGELFF.

This clone appeared a few times. The chain employs TRBV25-1 and TRBJ1-2; no definite D call. Germline CDR1 and CDR2: MGHDK and SYGVNS. Deletions cut 2 bases from V and 8 bases from J, with 15 bases between. The CDR3 consists of 14 residues. CDR3 residues: CASSEVEGQGGYTF. CDR3 nucleotide sequence: TGTGCCAGCAGTGAAGTCGAGGGTCAAGGAGGCTACACCTTC.